This TCR beta chain came from a study of T cells of healthy individuals. TCRdb ran MiXCR on the 5' RACE reads and lists one entry per CDR3 protein. The table has under 70,000 distinct CDR3 sequences, approximately 14% seen once. Germline CDR1 reads SGHVS; CDR2 reads FNYEAQ. The CDR3 extends over 14 amino acids. Between the trimmed V and J ends, which lost 1 base and 3 bases, there was a span of 9 bases. This clonotype has a count of ten or more. This TCR derives from a human donor in good health. The chain recombines TRBV7-6 with TRBJ2-5; the D is unclear. The DNA of the CDR3 is TGTGCCAGCAGCTTAGGAACCACAGAAGAGACCCAGTACTTC. Translating it yields CASSLGTTEETQYF. The full variable domain, its missing parts supplied by reference TRBV7-6 and TRBJ2-5, is GAGVSQSPRYKVTKRGQDVALRCDPISGHVSLYWYRQALGQGPEFLTYFNYEAQQDKSGLPNDRFSAERPEGSISTLTIQRTEQRDSAMYRCASSLGTTEETQYFGPGTRLLVL.